This T cell receptor (beta chain) is drawn from a study of blood T cell repertoires in COVID-19. Study overall: Whether acute or convalescent, the COVID-19 samples came from the United States, Italy and Spain.

The CDR3 has 14 amino acids. J was trimmed by 6 bases and V by 4 bases; bases with no gene match: 6. Germline V gene data show CDR1 as SGHRS and CDR2 as YFSETQ. In the original processing: Researchers report that nucleated cell counts were estimated from reference gene primer amplification. Only in-frame clones appear in the TCRdb table, and some are missing; sequencing was by immunoSEQ multiplex PCR. That table furnishes V, J and clone size, whereas the DNA furnished D and trimming. The table records more than 65,000 clones, 70% to 90% of them present only once. The sequenced sample consisted of peripheral blood. The clonotype comes from a woman at least 80 years old with active or convalescent COVID-19. The genes are TRBV5-1 and TRBJ2-7; 11 bases map to TRBD1. The CDR3 sequence is CASSPRTGGAEQYF. In nucleotides, the CDR3 is TGCGCCAGCAGCCCTCGGACAGGGGGCGCCGAGCAGTACTTC.